This record covers a single T cell receptor (beta chain). cDNA came from about 0.46 to 1 ug RNA primed by random hexamers. immunoSEQ multiplex PCR amplified TCR beta CDR3 across 54 Vbeta, 13 Jbeta. TCRdb re-derived calls from the immunoSEQ multiplex PCR reads in MiXCR, one entry per CDR3 protein. This repertoire shows more than 150,000 distinct CDR3 sequences, approximately 95% found once; its top ten account for about 0.12%. The CDR3 is 15 residues long. After removal of 6 bases from V and 11 bases from J, the junction contained 11 bases not matched to a gene. Germline lookup yields CDR1 MDHEN and CDR2 SYDVKM. The data belong to a study of CD8 T cells in Susac syndrome.

Input material: CD4+ T cells from PBMCs. This chain connects TRBV28 to TRBJ1-6; 9 nucleotides agree with TRBD1. The origin of this receptor is a human donor with Susac syndrome. The CDR3: CASREQGAPAAPLHF. In DNA form, the CDR3 reads TGTGCCAGCAGGGAACAGGGGGCCCCCGCAGCACCCCTCCACTTT.